Below are 18 T cell receptor beta chains sequenced from a single sample in a study of blood T cell repertoires in COVID-19. Sequencing was performed with immunoSEQ multiplex PCR; in TCRdb, only in-frame clones are kept and a portion is missing. The sample contains some 260,000 clones, around nine tenths of which appear only once. Sequencing input: peripheral blood. These TCRs come from a woman aged 40 to 50 who had recovered from COVID-19.

This clone was counted a single time. The chain carries TRBV9 and TRBJ2-2; D is possibly TRBD2 (6 bases). In germline, CDR1 is SGDLS, CDR2 YYNGEE. Trimming took off 1 base at V and 7 bases at J, with 11 bases between the two ends. The CDR3 is 14 residues long. The CDR3 loop is CASSVPGESGELFF. As DNA, the CDR3 is TGTGCCAGCAGCGTACCGGGGGAAAGCGGGGAGCTGTTTTTT.

The chain is built from TRBV28 and TRBJ1-5; 7 nucleotides line up with TRBD1. CDR3 size: 19 residues. After removal of 1 base from V and 2 bases from J, the junction contained 14 bases not matched to a gene. CDR1 is MDHEN and CDR2 is SYDVKM in the germline V gene. CDR3 DNA sequence: TGTGCCAGCAGTTTATTCCCCGCCCAGACAGGGATGGGCAATCAGCCCCAGCATTTT. It is translated as CASSLFPAQTGMGNQPQHF.

The chain is built from TRBV14 and TRBJ2-1; 9 bases fit TRBD2. The CDR3 extends over 17 amino acids. Germline CDR1 SGHDN, CDR2 FVKESK. V was clipped by 0 bases and J by 4 bases; unmatched bases: 7. CDR3: CASSQEVGGGGYNEQFF. As DNA, the CDR3 is TGTGCCAGCAGCCAAGAGGTCGGCGGGGGGGGTTACAATGAGCAGTTCTTC.

The chain has TRBV11-3 and TRBJ2-7; unclear D gene. The ends were cut back, 4 bases at V and 3 bases at J, with 13 bases in the middle. Germline V lookup: CDR1 SGHNT, CDR2 YENEEA. The CDR3 is 14 amino acids. The DNA of the CDR3 is TGTGCCAGCAGCTCCGACGGAGCTGGCTACGAGCAGTACTTC. Its protein is CASSSDGAGYEQYF.

The chain recombines TRBV10-3 with TRBJ1-2, with TRBD1 identical over 10 bases. Per the germline V gene, CDR1 is ENHRY and CDR2 is SYGVKD. Trimming cost V 3 bases and J 3 bases; bases outside gene matches: 4. The length of the CDR3 is 15 residues. The CDR3 sequence is CAISDRDRGDYGYTF. CDR3 coding DNA: TGTGCCATCAGTGACCGGGACAGGGGCGACTATGGCTACACCTTC.

The chain has TRBV24-1 and TRBJ1-4; TRBD1 might be the D (5 bases). V was cut by 3 bases and J by 8 bases, with 15 bases left in between. From germline, CDR1 is KGHDR and CDR2 SFDVKD. This CDR3 is 15 amino acids long. For the CDR3, the DNA is TGTGCCACCAGTGATCCTCGGGCCTCAGGGGAAAAACTGTTTTTT. Translation gives CATSDPRASGEKLFF.

V and J are TRBV19 and TRBJ2-7, with 12 bases matching TRBD2. Germline CDR1 and CDR2: LNHDA and SQIVND (reference sequence). V gave up 4 bases and J gave up 7 bases; unmatched junction bases: 5. The CDR3 sequence is 14 residues long. Here the CDR3 reads CASSKTSGSHEQYF. CDR3 coding DNA: TGTGCCAGTAGTAAGACTAGCGGGAGTCATGAGCAGTACTTC.

This clone was seen a single time. The chain uses TRBV7-3 and TRBJ2-1, with D perhaps matching TRBD1 (6 bases). This CDR3 has 15 residues. The V gene's germline CDR1 is SGHTA and CDR2 FQGTGA. Between the trimmed V and J ends, which lost 2 bases and 5 bases, there was a span of 13 bases. CDR3 sequence (DNA): TGTGCCAGCAGCTTATGGCAGGGGCCCAACAATGAGCAGTTCTTC. This translates into CASSLWQGPNNEQFF.

The rearrangement uses TRBV18 and TRBJ2-1, with D perhaps matching TRBD1 (5 bases). From germline, CDR1 is KGHSH and CDR2 LQKENI. The CDR3 totals 16 residues. V dropped 3 bases and J dropped 6 bases, with 18 bases sitting between them. The CDR3 loop reads CASSPGVGRDSNEQFF. CDR3 bases: TGTGCCAGCTCACCCGGCGTGGGCAGGGATTCCAATGAGCAGTTCTTC.

This clone was recorded only once. The chain carries TRBV7-2 and TRBJ1-5; D is possibly TRBD1 (6 bases). Germline V gene lookup returns CDR1 SGHTA and CDR2 FQGNSA. The CDR3 contains 13 residues. V shed 7 bases and J shed 0 bases, with 7 bases lying between them. CDR3 coding DNA: TGTGCCAGCAACAGGGCTAGCAATCAGCCCCAGCATTTT. The encoded protein is CASNRASNQPQHF. Based on the CDR3 plus reference TRBV7-2 and TRBJ1-5, the full variable domain is GAGVSQSPSNKVTEKGKDVELRCDPISGHTALYWYRQSLGQGLEFLIYFQGNSAPDKSGLPSDRFSAERTGGSVSTLTIQRTQQEDSAVYLCASNRASNQPQHFGDGTRLSIL.

The rearrangement links TRBV13 to TRBJ2-7; 8 positions agree with TRBD1. This CDR3 region has 15 residues. Germline assignment: CDR1 PRHDT and CDR2 FYEKMQ (reference sequence). J gave up 5 bases and V 5 bases, and 11 bases lay outside the gene matches. CDR3 coding DNA: TGTGCCAGCAGCCCCCAGACAGGGGATCAGAACGAGCAGTACTTC. It yields the protein CASSPQTGDQNEQYF.

The chain is built from TRBV4-3 and TRBJ1-4, with TRBD1 matching over 9 bases. Germline V lookup: CDR1 LGHNA, CDR2 YSLEER. The J segment lost 8 bases and the V segment lost 0 bases, leaving 7 bases of the junction unmatched. This CDR3 has 16 residues. CDR3 residues: CASSQDFTGGHEKLFF. The CDR3 DNA follows: TGCGCCAGCAGCCAAGATTTTACAGGGGGCCACGAAAAACTGTTTTTT.

The rearrangement joins TRBV30 to TRBJ2-3, with D perhaps matching TRBD1 (6 bases). Germline V CDR1 and CDR2: GTSNPN, SVGIG (reference sequence). V was shortened by 5 bases and J by 3 bases, with 15 bases between the two germline ends. This CDR3 has 14 amino acids. CDR3 region: CAWRDTSSTDTQYF. CDR3 bases: TGTGCCTGGCGGGACACCTCTTCAACAGATACGCAGTATTTT. Using reference TRBV30 and TRBJ2-3 for the parts outside the CDR3, the full variable domain is SQTIHQWPATLVQPVGSPLSLECTVEGTSNPNLYWYRQAAGRGLQLLFYSVGIGQISSEVPQNLSASRPQDRQFILSSKKLLLSDSGFYLCAWRDTSSTDTQYFGPGTRLTVL.

A single count supports this clone. The rearrangement links TRBV6-5 to TRBJ1-2; 7 bases align to TRBD1. Germline-derived CDR1 and CDR2 are MNHEY and SVGAGI. There are 15 residues in the CDR3. Germline trimming cut 6 bases from V and 2 bases from J; bases unmatched to any gene: 9. The CDR3 nucleotides read TGTGCCAGCAGGTTGACTCAGACAGGGAACTATGGCTACACCTTC. Its protein product is CASRLTQTGNYGYTF.

The sample holds one count of this clone. V gene TRBV7-9 combines with J gene TRBJ2-7; D ambiguous. The V and J ends lost 5 bases and 6 bases respectively, with 14 bases between them. This CDR3 is 13 amino acids long. Looked up from germline, CDR1 is SEHNR and CDR2 is FQNEAQ (reference sequence). CDR3 DNA sequence: TGTGCCAGCAGCCCAGCGTCCCTTGTCGAGCAGTACTTC. It codes for CASSPASLVEQYF.

This clone was detected a few times. This chain joins TRBV7-8 and TRBJ1-2; D perhaps matches TRBD1 (5 bases). The CDR3 runs 13 residues. The V gene lost 2 bases and the J gene lost 6 bases, with 10 bases spanning the gap. Germline loops: CDR1 SGHVS, CDR2 FQNEAQ. This CDR3 reads CASSLKGWDGYTF. CDR3 sequence (DNA): TGTGCCAGCAGCTTAAAGGGGTGGGATGGCTACACCTTC.

This clone was picked up one time. The chain links TRBV21-1 to TRBJ1-2; the table assigns TRBD1, which was not confirmed against the DNA. TRBV21-1 is designated a pseudogene. The CDR3 has 16 amino acids. The CDR3 sequence: CASSMPRTGRNYGYTF. CDR3 bases: TGTGCCAGCAGCATGCCCAGGACAGGGCGTAACTATGGCTACACCTTC.

The gene calls are TRBV7-9 and TRBJ2-3; 8 bases line up with TRBD1. This CDR3 region has 14 residues. J gave up 5 bases and V 10 bases, and 11 bases lay outside the gene matches. In germline, CDR1 is SEHNR, CDR2 FQNEAQ (reference sequence). CDR3 DNA: TGTGCCACTGACCGGACAGGGATTGGAGATACGCAGTATTTT. Encoded protein: CATDRTGIGDTQYF. Combining the CDR3 with reference TRBV7-9 and TRBJ2-3 gives the whole variable domain DTGVSQNPRHKITKRGQNVTFRCDPISEHNRLYWYRQTLGQGPEFLTYFQNEAQLEKSRLLSDRFSAERPKGSFSTLEIQRTEQGDSAMYLCATDRTGIGDTQYFGPGTRLTVL.